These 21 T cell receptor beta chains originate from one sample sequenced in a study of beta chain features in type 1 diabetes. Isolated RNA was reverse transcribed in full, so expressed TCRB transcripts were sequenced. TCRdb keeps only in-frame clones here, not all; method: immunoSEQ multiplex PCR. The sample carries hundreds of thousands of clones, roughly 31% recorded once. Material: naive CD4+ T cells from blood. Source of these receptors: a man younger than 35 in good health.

CDR3 bases: TGTGCCAGCAGCCTCAGGACTAGCGGATGGTACGAGCAGTACTTC. This codes for CASSLRTSGWYEQYF. This chain connects TRBV2 to TRBJ2-7; 10 nucleotides line up with TRBD2. Per the germline V gene, CDR1 is SNHLY and CDR2 is FYNNEI. The CDR3 is 15 residues long. Unmatched junction bases numbered 9, after V lost 6 bases and J lost 4 bases.

CDR3 region: CASSLEYRVGEQYF. The CDR3 DNA reads as TGCGCCAGCAGCTTGGAGTACAGGGTAGGCGAGCAGTACTTC. The chain combines TRBV5-1 with TRBJ2-7; possibly TRBD1 for D (6 bases). The CDR3 is 14 residues long. CDR1 and CDR2 (germline): SGHRS, YFSETQ. V lost 0 bases, J lost 6 bases, and 13 bases lay in between.

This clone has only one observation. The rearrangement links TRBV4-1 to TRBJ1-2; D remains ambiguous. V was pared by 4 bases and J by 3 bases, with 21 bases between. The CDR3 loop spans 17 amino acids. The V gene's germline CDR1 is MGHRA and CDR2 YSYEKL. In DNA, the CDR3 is TGCGCCAGCAGCCCGCGGTGGTTACAAACCAAGGACTATGGCTACACCTTC. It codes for CASSPRWLQTKDYGYTF.

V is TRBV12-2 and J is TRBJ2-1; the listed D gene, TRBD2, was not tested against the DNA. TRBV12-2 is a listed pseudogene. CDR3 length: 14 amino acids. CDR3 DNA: TGTGCAAGTCGCTTTTGCGGGTCCTACAATGAGCAGTTCTTC. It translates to CASRFCGSYNEQFF.

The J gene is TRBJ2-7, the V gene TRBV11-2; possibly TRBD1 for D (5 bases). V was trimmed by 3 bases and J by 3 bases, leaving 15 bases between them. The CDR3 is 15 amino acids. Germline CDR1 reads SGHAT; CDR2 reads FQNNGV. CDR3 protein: CASSFSDSPGYEQYF. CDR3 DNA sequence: TGTGCCAGCAGCTTTTCTGACAGCCCAGGCTACGAGCAGTACTTC.

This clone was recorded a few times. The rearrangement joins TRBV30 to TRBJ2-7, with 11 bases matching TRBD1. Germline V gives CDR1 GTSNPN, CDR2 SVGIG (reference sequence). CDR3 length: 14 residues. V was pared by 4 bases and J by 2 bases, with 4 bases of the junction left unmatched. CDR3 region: CAWTLDRGPYEQYF. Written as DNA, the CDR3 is TGTGCCTGGACCCTGGACAGGGGGCCCTACGAGCAGTACTTC.

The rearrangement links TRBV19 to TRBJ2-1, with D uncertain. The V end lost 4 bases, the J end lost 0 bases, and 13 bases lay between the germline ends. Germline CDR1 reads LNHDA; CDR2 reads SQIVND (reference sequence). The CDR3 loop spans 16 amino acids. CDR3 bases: TGTGCCAGTAGTACCACCAGTAGCTTCTCCTACAATGAGCAGTTCTTC. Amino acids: CASSTTSSFSYNEQFF.

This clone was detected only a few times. The DNA of the CDR3 is TGTGCCAGCAAGGGGGAGGGGAGAAGAAATGAGCAGTTCTTC. This encodes CASKGEGRRNEQFF. The chain joins TRBV27 to TRBJ2-1; D might be TRBD2 (7 bases). Germline V gene sequence: CDR1 MNHEY, CDR2 SMNVEV (reference sequence). CDR3 length: 14 amino acids. Deletions cut 7 bases from V and 7 bases from J, with 17 bases between.

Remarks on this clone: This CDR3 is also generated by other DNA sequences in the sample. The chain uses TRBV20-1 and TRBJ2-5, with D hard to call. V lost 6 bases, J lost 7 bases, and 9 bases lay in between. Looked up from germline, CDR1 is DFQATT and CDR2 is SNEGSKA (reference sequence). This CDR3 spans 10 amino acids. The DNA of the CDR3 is TGCAGTGCCAGGTCCGGGACCCAGTACTTC. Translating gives CSARSGTQYF.

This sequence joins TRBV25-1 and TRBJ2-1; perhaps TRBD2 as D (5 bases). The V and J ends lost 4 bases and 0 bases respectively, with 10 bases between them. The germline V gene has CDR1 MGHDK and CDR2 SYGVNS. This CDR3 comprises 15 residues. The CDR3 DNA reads TGTGCCAGCAGTGTGGCGGGTTACTCCTACAATGAGCAGTTCTTC. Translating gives CASSVAGYSYNEQFF.

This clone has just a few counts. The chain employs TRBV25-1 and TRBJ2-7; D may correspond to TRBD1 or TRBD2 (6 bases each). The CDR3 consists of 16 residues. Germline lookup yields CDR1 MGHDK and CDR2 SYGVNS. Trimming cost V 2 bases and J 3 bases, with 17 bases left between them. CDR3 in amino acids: CASSEGGTTGRYEQYF. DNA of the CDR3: TGTGCCAGCAGTGAAGGAGGGACAACGGGTCGCTACGAGCAGTACTTC.

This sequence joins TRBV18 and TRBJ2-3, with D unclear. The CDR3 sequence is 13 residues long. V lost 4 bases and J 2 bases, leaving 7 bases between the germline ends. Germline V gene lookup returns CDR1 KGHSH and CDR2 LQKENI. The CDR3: CASSRDNTDTQYF. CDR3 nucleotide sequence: TGTGCCAGCTCACGAGACAACACAGATACGCAGTATTTT.

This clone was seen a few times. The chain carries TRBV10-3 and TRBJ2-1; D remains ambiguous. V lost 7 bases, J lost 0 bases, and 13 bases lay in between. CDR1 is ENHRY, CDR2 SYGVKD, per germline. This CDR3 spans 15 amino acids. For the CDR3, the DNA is TGTGCCATCAACGGACGATGGAGCTCCTACAATGAGCAGTTCTTC. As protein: CAINGRWSSYNEQFF.

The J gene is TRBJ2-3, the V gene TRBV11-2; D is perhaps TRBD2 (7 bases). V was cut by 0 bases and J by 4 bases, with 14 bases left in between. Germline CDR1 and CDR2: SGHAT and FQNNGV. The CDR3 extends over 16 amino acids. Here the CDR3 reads CASSLDYGGGADTQYF. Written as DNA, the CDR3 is TGTGCCAGCAGCTTAGATTACGGAGGGGGGGCAGATACGCAGTATTTT.

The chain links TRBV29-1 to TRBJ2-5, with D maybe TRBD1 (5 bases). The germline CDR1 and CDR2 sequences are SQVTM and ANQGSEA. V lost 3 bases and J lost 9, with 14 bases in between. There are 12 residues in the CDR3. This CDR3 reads CSVDRGSEAQYF. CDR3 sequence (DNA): TGCAGCGTTGATAGGGGCAGCGAGGCCCAGTACTTC.

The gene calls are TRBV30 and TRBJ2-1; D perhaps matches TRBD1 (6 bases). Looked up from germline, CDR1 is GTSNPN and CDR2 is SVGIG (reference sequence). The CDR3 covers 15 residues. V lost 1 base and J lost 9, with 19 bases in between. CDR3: CAWSADRFPYGEQFF. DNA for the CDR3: TGTGCCTGGAGTGCGGACAGATTTCCGTACGGTGAGCAGTTCTTC.

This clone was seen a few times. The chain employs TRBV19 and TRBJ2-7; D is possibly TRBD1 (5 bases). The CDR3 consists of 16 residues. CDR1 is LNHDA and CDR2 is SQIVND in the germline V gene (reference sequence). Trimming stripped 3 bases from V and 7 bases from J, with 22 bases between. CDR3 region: CASSIGWTSGAREQYF. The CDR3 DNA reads TGTGCCAGTAGTATCGGCTGGACATCCGGCGCGCGGGAGCAGTACTTC. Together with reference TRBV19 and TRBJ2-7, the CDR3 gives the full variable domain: DGGITQSPKYLFRKEGQNVTLSCEQNLNHDAMYWYRQDPGQGLRLIYYSQIVNDFQKGDIAEGYSVSREKKESFPLTVTSAQKNPTAFYLCASSIGWTSGAREQYFGPGTRLTVT.

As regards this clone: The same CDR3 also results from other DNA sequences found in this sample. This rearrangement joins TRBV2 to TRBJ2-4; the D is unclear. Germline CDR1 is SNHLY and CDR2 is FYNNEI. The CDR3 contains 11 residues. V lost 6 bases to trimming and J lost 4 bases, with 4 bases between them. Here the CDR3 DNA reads TGTGCCAGCAGCGCTAAAAACATTCAGTACTTC. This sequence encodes CASSAKNIQYF.

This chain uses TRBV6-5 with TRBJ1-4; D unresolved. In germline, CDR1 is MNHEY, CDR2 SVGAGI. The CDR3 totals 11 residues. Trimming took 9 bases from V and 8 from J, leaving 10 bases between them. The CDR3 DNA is TGTGCCAGTAAGCTGGGGGAAAAACTGTTTTTT. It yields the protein CASKLGEKLFF.

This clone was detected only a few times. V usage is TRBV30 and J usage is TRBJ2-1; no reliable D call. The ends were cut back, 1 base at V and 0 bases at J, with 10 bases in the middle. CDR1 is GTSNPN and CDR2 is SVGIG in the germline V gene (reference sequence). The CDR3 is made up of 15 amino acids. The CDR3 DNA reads TGTGCCTGGAGTGCCCTAGGGCCCTCCTACAATGAGCAGTTCTTC. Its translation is CAWSALGPSYNEQFF.

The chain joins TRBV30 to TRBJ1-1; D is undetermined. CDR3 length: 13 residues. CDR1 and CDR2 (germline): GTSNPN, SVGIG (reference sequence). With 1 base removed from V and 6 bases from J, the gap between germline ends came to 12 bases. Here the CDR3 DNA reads TGTGCCTGGAGTGAAATGCGACTGGCTGAAGCTTTCTTT. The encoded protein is CAWSEMRLAEAFF.